The 9 T cell receptor beta chains given below trace back to one sample, sequenced in a study of blood T cell repertoires in COVID-19. Measured with immunoSEQ multiplex PCR; TCRdb has only the in-frame clones, and not every one. The table records about 200,000 clones, approximately 85% of them present only once. The sample comprised peripheral blood. These receptors were taken from a woman aged 70 to 79 with COVID-19, enrolled during active disease.

The chain combines TRBV6-5 with TRBJ2-7; 7 nucleotides align to TRBD1. The CDR3 spans 14 residues. From germline, CDR1 is MNHEY and CDR2 SVGAGI. V lost 6 bases, J lost 2 bases, and 7 bases stayed unmatched. This chain's CDR3 is CASRNNRGTYEQYF. CDR3 nucleotides: TGTGCCAGCAGAAATAACAGGGGAACCTACGAGCAGTACTTC.

This chain uses TRBV14 with TRBJ1-2; 7 nucleotides match TRBD1. Unmatched junction bases numbered 6, after V lost 0 bases and J lost 2 bases. CDR3 size: 16 residues. Germline V CDR1 and CDR2: SGHDN, FVKESK. CDR3: CASSQDRKGANYGYTF. The CDR3 nucleotides are TGTGCCAGCAGCCAAGATCGGAAGGGGGCCAACTATGGCTACACCTTC.

This clone was seen only a few times. The chain uses TRBV25-1 and TRBJ1-1; TRBD1 might be the D (6 bases). The germline V and J ends were trimmed by 3 bases and 3 bases, with 14 bases remaining between them. The CDR3 is 15 amino acids. Germline lookup yields CDR1 MGHDK and CDR2 SYGVNS. Here the CDR3 reads CASSDSTGRDTEAFF. CDR3 nucleotides: TGTGCCAGCAGTGATAGTACAGGGAGGGACACTGAAGCTTTCTTT.

This clone has a handful of counts. This chain links TRBV21-1 with TRBJ1-6; the table's D call, TRBD1, was not checked against the DNA. TRBV21-1 has pseudogene status. CDR3 length equals 20 residues. CDR3 sequence: CASSKAHTWVTGRVNSPLHF. In nucleotides, the CDR3 is TGTGCCAGCAGCAAAGCGCATACCTGGGTGACAGGACGTGTGAATTCACCCCTCCACTTT.

This chain links TRBV29-1 with TRBJ1-2; D is uncertain. Germline V gives CDR1 SQVTM, CDR2 ANQGSEA. This CDR3 spans 12 amino acids. The germline V and J ends were trimmed by 7 bases and 1 base, with 10 bases remaining between them. CDR3: CSGREGNYGYTF. DNA for the CDR3: TGCAGCGGAAGAGAGGGTAACTATGGCTACACCTTC.

The chain combines TRBV4-1 with TRBJ1-3; tentative D call: TRBD1 (5 bases). V dropped 3 bases and J dropped 2 bases, with 20 bases sitting between them. Germline CDR1 reads MGHRA; CDR2 reads YSYEKL. The CDR3 length is 18 residues. The CDR3 region is CASSQEGYDTLAGNTIYF. For the CDR3, the DNA is TGCGCCAGCAGCCAGGAGGGGTACGACACTCTGGCTGGAAACACCATATATTTT.

This clone was observed a few times. The V and J genes are TRBV5-1 and TRBJ1-1; D perhaps matches TRBD1 (5 bases). Germline V gene lookup returns CDR1 SGHRS and CDR2 YFSETQ. The germline V and J ends were trimmed by 3 bases and 0 bases, with 12 bases remaining between them. This CDR3 comprises 15 residues. CDR3 loop: CASSSGGWLNTEAFF. CDR3 DNA sequence: TGCGCCAGCAGCTCCGGGGGGTGGTTGAACACTGAAGCTTTCTTT.

The gene calls are TRBV7-2 and TRBJ2-3; 14 bases are a match to TRBD2. After removal of 5 bases from V and 6 bases from J, the junction contained 7 bases not matched to a gene. The CDR3 has 16 amino acids. Germline V gives CDR1 SGHTA, CDR2 FQGNSA. CDR3 nucleotide sequence: TGTGCCAGCAGCGCTAGACTAGCGGGAGGGCGGGATACGCAGTATTTT. Its translation is CASSARLAGGRDTQYF.

J is TRBJ2-5 and V is TRBV30; possibly TRBD1 for D (5 bases). This CDR3 spans 12 amino acids. V was shortened by 6 bases and J by 2 bases, with 10 bases between the two germline ends. CDR1 and CDR2 from the germline V gene are GTSNPN and SVGIG (reference sequence). CDR3 coding DNA: TGTGCCTGTATTCACAGGCAAGAGACCCAGTACTTC. Its protein product is CACIHRQETQYF.